A single sample is the source of the 32 T cell receptor beta chains below, sequenced in a study of shared clonotypes between healthy human individuals (dated by TCRdb to 2019 to 2021). The library was built by means of the immunoSEQ multiplex PCR assay. TCRdb stores this immuneACCESS table with in-frame sequences only. Part of the clones is absent; in the studies checked, under half of the shortfall reflects unresolved V genes, and no reason is known for the rest. The sample table contains 660,000 or so clones; only one count was recorded for roughly 96% of them. The top ten clones comprise about 0.12% of the sample. CD8 naive samples were CD45RO-negative cells positively selected for CCR7, giving a CD45RA+CCR7+ population that excluded TemRA cells. Sequencing input: naive CD8+ T cells sorted from blood. Explained via the paper, the cell subset or site label denotes: CD45RA+CCR7+. The receptors stem from a woman aged 30 to 39 in good health.

V gene TRBV27 combines with J gene TRBJ2-1; D gene ambiguous. V was pared by 5 bases and J by 13 bases, with 18 bases between. Germline CDR1 is MNHEY and CDR2 is SMNVEV (reference sequence). The CDR3 totals 13 residues. For the CDR3, the DNA is TGTGCCAGCAGTCCCAGATCGCAGCCGGATCAGTTCTTC. Encoded protein: CASSPRSQPDQFF.

The chain has TRBV5-1 and TRBJ2-1; 11 bases match TRBD2. The CDR3 totals 19 residues. V lost 1 base to trimming and J lost 1 base; unmatched junction nucleotides: 10. CDR1 SGHRS and CDR2 YFSETQ come from the germline V gene. CDR3 region: CASSLRIAGGEGSYNEQFF. Written as DNA, the CDR3 is TGCGCCAGCAGCTTGCGGATAGCGGGAGGGGAGGGTTCCTACAATGAGCAGTTCTTC. The full variable domain, in which reference TRBV5-1 and TRBJ2-1 provide the parts outside the CDR3, is KAGVTQTPRYLIKTRGQQVTLSCSPISGHRSVSWYQQTPGQGLQFLFEYFSETQRNKGNFPGRFSGRQFSNSRSEMNVSTLELGDSALYLCASSLRIAGGEGSYNEQFFGPGTRLTVL.

V and J are TRBV27 and TRBJ2-2; a possible D gene is TRBD2 (6 bases). Germline V gene sequence: CDR1 MNHEY, CDR2 SMNVEV (reference sequence). This CDR3 comprises 15 residues. V was pared by 10 bases and J by 5 bases, with 20 bases between. The CDR3 loop reads CATLCSGATTGELFF. The CDR3 DNA is TGTGCCACCCTCTGTTCGGGAGCGACAACCGGGGAGCTGTTTTTT.

The rearrangement joins TRBV13 to TRBJ2-7; 7 bases fit TRBD2. The CDR3 has 16 residues. The germline CDR1 and CDR2 sequences are PRHDT and FYEKMQ (reference sequence). V was pared by 5 bases and J by 6 bases, with 16 bases of the junction left unmatched. CDR3 amino acids: CASSPPPGLEGGEQYF. The CDR3 DNA follows: TGTGCCAGCAGCCCACCCCCCGGACTAGAAGGTGGCGAGCAGTACTTC.

The V gene is TRBV5-6, the J gene TRBJ2-2, with D perhaps being TRBD1 or TRBD2 (5 bases each). The CDR3 covers 13 residues. CDR1 is SGHDT and CDR2 is YYEEEE in the germline V gene. V lost 3 bases and J lost 4, with 7 bases in between. The CDR3: CASSSGTTGELFF. The CDR3 DNA follows: TGTGCCAGCAGCTCGGGGACCACCGGGGAGCTGTTTTTT.

The rearrangement joins TRBV5-4 to TRBJ2-2, with D maybe TRBD2 (5 bases). CDR3 length equals 14 residues. Per the germline V gene, CDR1 is SGHNT and CDR2 is YYREEE (reference sequence). The ends were cut back, 7 bases at V and 3 bases at J, with 13 bases in the middle. Written as DNA, the CDR3 is TGTGCCAGCTTTCTAGCAAAGGACACCGGGGAGCTGTTTTTT. Translation: CASFLAKDTGELFF.

The chain carries TRBV27 and TRBJ2-5, with 8 bases aligning to TRBD1. The trim removed 2 bases at V and 3 bases at J, leaving 5 bases unmatched. The CDR3 has 15 amino acids. The V gene's germline CDR1 is MNHEY and CDR2 SMNVEV (reference sequence). The CDR3 DNA reads as TGTGCCAGCAGTTTAATCGGGACAGGCGAAGAGACCCAGTACTTC. It is translated as CASSLIGTGEETQYF.

The chain recombines TRBV7-9 with TRBJ2-1; D is perhaps TRBD1 (6 bases). The CDR3 consists of 18 residues. The germline V gene has CDR1 SEHNR and CDR2 FQNEAQ (reference sequence). Between the trimmed V and J ends, which lost 3 bases and 7 bases, there was a span of 25 bases. The CDR3 sequence: CASSFPTVTVSRGNEQFF. CDR3 coding DNA: TGTGCCAGCAGCTTCCCTACGGTTACGGTTTCAAGGGGGAATGAGCAGTTCTTC.

The CDR3: CASSRDNSYEQYF. For the CDR3, the DNA is TGTGCCAGCAGCCGGGACAACTCCTACGAGCAGTACTTC. The rearrangement joins TRBV11-2 to TRBJ2-7; D might be TRBD1 (6 bases). The germline CDR1 and CDR2 sequences are SGHAT and FQNNGV. The CDR3 has 13 residues. V lost 5 bases, J lost 0 bases, and 8 bases lay in between.

The chain combines TRBV6-1 with TRBJ2-7; D not resolved. The V gene lost 4 bases and the J gene lost 4 bases, with 11 bases spanning the gap. Germline-derived CDR1 and CDR2 are MNHNS and SASEGT. The CDR3 totals 13 residues. CDR3 amino acids: CASSGLSPYEQYF. The CDR3, as DNA: TGTGCCAGCAGTGGGCTCAGCCCGTACGAGCAGTACTTC.

The chain employs TRBV12-5 and TRBJ2-7; the match to TRBD2 covers 7 bases. The CDR3 runs 15 residues. V lost 8 bases to trimming and J lost 1 base; unmatched junction nucleotides: 11. Germline CDR1 LGHNT, CDR2 FRNRAP. CDR3 DNA sequence: TGTGCTAGTCTACCACGGGGGGACGGGTCCTACGAGCAGTACTTC. Translation gives CASLPRGDGSYEQYF.

The CDR3 DNA reads as TGTGCCAGCAGTTTAGTGGCCCAAGAGACCCAGTACTTC. It codes for CASSLVAQETQYF. The chain employs TRBV27 and TRBJ2-5; no definite D call. Trimming pared 2 bases from V and 1 base from J, leaving 5 bases between. CDR3 length equals 13 residues. CDR1 and CDR2 from the germline V gene are MNHEY and SMNVEV (reference sequence).

The chain is built from TRBV4-2 and TRBJ2-1; 8 nucleotides align to TRBD1. The germline gives CDR1 LGHNA, CDR2 YNFKEQ. The CDR3 runs 16 residues. Trimming took 1 base from V and 4 from J; bases not matched to a gene: 6. This chain's CDR3 is CASSQGQGSRYNEQFF. CDR3 bases: TGTGCCAGCAGCCAAGGACAGGGGAGTAGGTACAATGAGCAGTTCTTC.

This rearrangement joins TRBV9 to TRBJ2-2; D gene unclear. The CDR3 has 15 residues. The germline V gene has CDR1 SGDLS and CDR2 YYNGEE. V was cut by 1 base and J by 0 bases, with 7 bases left in between. The chain's CDR3 is CASSVRKTNTGELFF. CDR3 DNA sequence: TGTGCCAGCAGCGTAAGGAAGACGAACACCGGGGAGCTGTTTTTT.

The table lists this clone with a few counts. V and J are TRBV10-3 and TRBJ1-5; D uncertain. Trimming took off 7 bases at V and 7 bases at J, with 14 bases between the two ends. In germline, CDR1 is ENHRY, CDR2 SYGVKD. This CDR3 comprises 13 residues. The CDR3 spells CAINNESGQPQHF. CDR3 coding DNA: TGTGCCATCAACAACGAGTCGGGCCAGCCCCAGCATTTT.

The rearrangement uses TRBV11-2 and TRBJ2-2; D remains ambiguous. The V end was cut by 1 base, the J end by 5 bases, with 11 bases between. The germline V gene has CDR1 SGHAT and CDR2 FQNNGV. This CDR3 has 15 amino acids. The DNA of the CDR3 is TGTGCCAGCAGCTTAGGGAGACTCGGAACCGGGGAGCTGTTTTTT. Translated, it gives CASSLGRLGTGELFF.

The chain has TRBV2 and TRBJ1-1; no firm D call. Germline CDR1 reads SNHLY; CDR2 reads FYNNEI. The V end was cut by 6 bases, the J end by 0 bases, with 8 bases between. The length of the CDR3 is 13 residues. The CDR3 sequence is CASRGHMNTEAFF. The CDR3 bases are TGTGCCAGCAGAGGCCATATGAACACTGAAGCTTTCTTT.

This clone has just one count. This chain connects TRBV14 to TRBJ1-2; D unclear. V shed 5 bases and J shed 2 bases, with 12 bases lying between them. The CDR3 length is 14 residues. CDR1 and CDR2 from the germline V gene are SGHDN and FVKESK. CDR3 nucleotide sequence: TGTGCCAGCAGCGGCCTCGACAAAAACTATGGCTACACCTTC. Its translation: CASSGLDKNYGYTF.

The chain recombines TRBV27 with TRBJ2-7, with 12 positions matching TRBD2. With 2 bases clipped from V and 5 bases from J, the junction kept 4 bases outside the gene matches. CDR3 size: 15 residues. Germline V gives CDR1 MNHEY, CDR2 SMNVEV (reference sequence). The chain's CDR3 is CASSLELAGGHEQYF. The CDR3 DNA sequence: TGTGCCAGCAGTTTAGAACTAGCGGGAGGACACGAGCAGTACTTC.

This clone was picked up one time. V usage is TRBV29-1 and J usage is TRBJ1-1, with no clear D. This CDR3 has 11 residues. Germline V gene data show CDR1 as SQVTM and CDR2 as ANQGSEA. Trimming left V 5 bases short and J 1 base short, with 5 bases between. The CDR3 is CSVSENTEAFF. CDR3 nucleotide sequence: TGCAGCGTTTCAGAGAACACTGAAGCTTTCTTT.

The rearrangement uses TRBV6-5 and TRBJ2-7; D may be TRBD2 (6 bases). The CDR3 sequence is 15 residues long. Deletions cut 1 base from V and 1 base from J, with 11 bases between. The germline gives CDR1 MNHEY, CDR2 SVGAGI. The CDR3 DNA is TGTGCCAGCAGTTACTACGGGAGCGGGTCCTACGAGCAGTACTTC. Translated, it gives CASSYYGSGSYEQYF.

The gene calls are TRBV7-9 and TRBJ2-1; 12 bases agree with TRBD2. The germline gives CDR1 SEHNR, CDR2 FQNEAQ (reference sequence). The CDR3 loop spans 17 amino acids. Trimming at V came to 2 bases and at J to 4 bases, leaving 6 bases not matched to a gene. The CDR3 protein is CASSLSGLAGFYNEQFF. The CDR3 nucleotides are TGTGCCAGCAGCTTATCAGGACTAGCGGGATTTTACAATGAGCAGTTCTTC.

This chain uses TRBV10-3 with TRBJ2-7, with TRBD2 matching over 8 bases. CDR1 is ENHRY and CDR2 is SYGVKD in the germline V gene. There are 16 residues in the CDR3. Germline trimming cut 3 bases from V and 4 bases from J; bases unmatched to any gene: 11. The CDR3 protein is CAISDDMREVPYEQYF. The CDR3 coding sequence is TGTGCCATCAGTGACGATATGCGGGAGGTCCCGTACGAGCAGTACTTC.

The V and J genes are TRBV25-1 and TRBJ1-1, with D possibly TRBD1 on 6 matching bases. The CDR3 extends over 15 amino acids. The germline CDR1 and CDR2 sequences are MGHDK and SYGVNS. V was cut by 10 bases and J by 3 bases, with 21 bases left in between. CDR3 DNA: TGTGCCACATACTCAACAGGGTCGGGGTACACTGAAGCTTTCTTT. This sequence encodes CATYSTGSGYTEAFF. The full variable domain, its missing parts supplied by reference TRBV25-1 and TRBJ1-1, is EADIYQTPRYLVIGTGKKITLECSQTMGHDKMYWYQQDPGMELHLIHYSYGVNSTEKGDLSSESTVSRIRTEHFPLTLESARPSHTSQYLCATYSTGSGYTEAFFGQGTRLTVV.

This clone was seen just once. The chain carries TRBV28 and TRBJ1-1; 8 nucleotides agree with TRBD1. This CDR3 contains 15 residues. CDR1 MDHEN and CDR2 SYDVKM come from the germline V gene. The junction had 11 bases not matched to a gene; V was cut back by 6 bases and J by 5 bases. CDR3 sequence reads: CASRSPQGAGTEAFF. The CDR3 nucleotides read TGTGCCAGCAGATCCCCCCAGGGGGCTGGGACTGAAGCTTTCTTT.

This chain uses TRBV10-3 with TRBJ1-2; tentative D call: TRBD1 (6 bases). This CDR3 region has 16 residues. Germline V gene lookup returns CDR1 ENHRY and CDR2 SYGVKD. V dropped 0 bases and J dropped 6 bases, with 17 bases sitting between them. CDR3 residues: CAISESMLVGGDGYTF. The CDR3 region has the DNA TGTGCCATCAGTGAGTCGATGTTGGTCGGGGGCGATGGCTACACCTTC.

The chain combines TRBV5-1 with TRBJ2-2; 11 bases line up with TRBD2. V lost 5 bases, J lost 4 bases, and 4 bases stayed unmatched. CDR1 and CDR2 (germline): SGHRS, YFSETQ. This CDR3 contains 15 residues. CDR3: CASSYSGRATGELFF. CDR3 nucleotides: TGCGCCAGCAGTTATAGCGGGAGGGCCACCGGGGAGCTGTTTTTT.

This clone has only a few counts. Other DNA sequences in this sample translate to the same CDR3. V gene TRBV5-4 combines with J gene TRBJ2-7; D gene uncertain. Germline loops: CDR1 SGHNT, CDR2 YYREEE (reference sequence). Trimming removed 3 bases at V and 2 bases at J, with 3 bases between. CDR3 length: 11 residues. DNA for the CDR3: TGTGCCAGCAGCTCAACCTACGAGCAGTACTTC. Amino acid sequence: CASSSTYEQYF.

V is TRBV20-1 and J is TRBJ2-4; unclear D gene. This CDR3 spans 11 amino acids. V dropped 5 bases and J dropped 0 bases, with 2 bases sitting between them. CDR1 and CDR2 from the germline V gene are DFQATT and SNEGSKA (reference sequence). The CDR3 DNA is TGCAGTGCTCTAGCCAAAAACATTCAGTACTTC. Protein product: CSALAKNIQYF.

In the case of this clone: Within the sample, other DNA sequences also encode this same CDR3. The chain couples TRBV9 to TRBJ2-7; maybe TRBD2 (5 bases). CDR3 length: 15 amino acids. Germline assignment: CDR1 SGDLS and CDR2 YYNGEE. Trimming took 0 bases from V and 0 from J, leaving 10 bases between them. CDR3 bases: TGTGCCAGCAGCGTAGGGACGGGAAGCTCCTACGAGCAGTACTTC. Protein product: CASSVGTGSSYEQYF.

The V and J genes are TRBV6-5 and TRBJ1-2; D gene unclear. The V and J ends lost 9 bases and 6 bases respectively, with 14 bases between them. The germline gives CDR1 MNHEY, CDR2 SVGAGI. This CDR3 has 12 amino acids. Written as DNA, the CDR3 is TGTGCCAGTGGGTTCGTGTTGGATGGCTACACCTTC. This gives the protein CASGFVLDGYTF.

This chain uses TRBV7-8 with TRBJ2-2; no firm D call. V was clipped by 5 bases and J by 7 bases, with 8 bases between them. CDR3 length equals 12 residues. Per the germline V gene, CDR1 is SGHVS and CDR2 is FQNEAQ. The CDR3 spells CASSKRSGELFF. The CDR3 DNA is TGTGCCAGCAGCAAACGTAGCGGGGAGCTGTTTTTT.